The 25 T cell receptor beta chains reported below all come from one sample, sequenced in a study of somatic mutations in cytotoxic T cells in rheumatoid arthritis. TCRdb keeps only in-frame clones here, not all; method: immunoSEQ multiplex PCR. The sample lists 15,000 to 20,000 clones; over 70% were seen once. The specimen sequenced was CD8+ T cells sorted from blood. The receptors were sampled from a woman aged 55 to 70 in good health.

With respect to this clone: One junction end does not reproduce the germline sequence, and a read error may be involved. The gene calls are TRBV29-1 and TRBJ2-2; 7 bases agree with TRBD1. Germline V gene data show CDR1 as SQVTM and CDR2 as ANQGSEA. The CDR3 loop spans 13 amino acids. Written as DNA, the CDR3 is TGCAGCGTGGAAGGGACAGTAGGCGGGGAGCTGTTTTTT. Amino acid sequence: CSVEGTVGGELFF.

The V call is TRBV7-6, the J call TRBJ2-1; 10 bases fit TRBD1. Germline CDR1 is SGHVS and CDR2 is FNYEAQ. The CDR3 contains 15 residues. The ends lost 1 base at V and 9 bases at J; junction bases unmatched: 6. For the CDR3, the DNA is TGTGCCAGCAGCTTAGAATGGGACAGGGGAACTGAGCAGTTCTTC. Translated: CASSLEWDRGTEQFF.

V and J are TRBV10-3 and TRBJ2-2; no definite D call. Germline lookup yields CDR1 ENHRY and CDR2 SYGVKD. The CDR3 loop spans 14 amino acids. V was clipped by 3 bases and J by 0 bases, with 5 bases between them. CDR3 sequence: CAISDTPNTGELFF. The DNA of the CDR3 is TGTGCCATCAGTGACACCCCGAACACCGGGGAGCTGTTTTTT.

The chain couples TRBV7-9 to TRBJ2-7; 9 bases line up with TRBD2. J was trimmed by 7 bases and V by 1 base; bases with no gene match: 8. The CDR3 covers 15 residues. Germline-derived CDR1 and CDR2 are SEHNR and FQNEAQ (reference sequence). The CDR3 nucleotides are TGTGCCAGCAGCTTAGTTGTAGCGGGAGAGGATGAGCAGTACTTC. Translation gives CASSLVVAGEDEQYF.

In its sample, this clone was seen a few times. The chain links TRBV7-9 to TRBJ1-1; tentative D call: TRBD1 (5 bases). Germline loops: CDR1 SEHNR, CDR2 FQNEAQ (reference sequence). V dropped 4 bases and J dropped 4 bases, with 13 bases sitting between them. The CDR3 extends over 14 amino acids. The chain's CDR3 is CASSSKTVSTEAFF. CDR3 bases: TGTGCCAGCAGCTCTAAGACAGTCAGCACTGAAGCTTTCTTT.

This chain joins TRBV9 and TRBJ1-5; the D is unclear. Germline V gene sequence: CDR1 SGDLS, CDR2 YYNGEE. This CDR3 comprises 15 residues. Trimming cost V 2 bases and J 0 bases, with 9 bases left between them. The CDR3 reads CASSVNTDSNQPQHF. The CDR3 DNA is TGTGCCAGCAGCGTTAACACGGATAGCAATCAGCCCCAGCATTTT.

This chain joins TRBV9 and TRBJ1-1; the D gene is possibly TRBD1 (6 bases). V lost 0 bases and J lost 7, with 13 bases in between. CDR3 length: 14 residues. CDR1 SGDLS and CDR2 YYNGEE come from the germline V gene. CDR3 residues: CASSVEGGSFEAFF. CDR3 nucleotide sequence: TGTGCCAGCAGCGTAGAGGGGGGCAGCTTTGAAGCTTTCTTT.

This clone was observed a single time. V is TRBV7-9 and J is TRBJ2-4; D is unclear. This CDR3 is 15 amino acids long. V was shortened by 6 bases and J by 0 bases, with 12 bases between the two germline ends. The V gene's germline CDR1 is SEHNR and CDR2 FQNEAQ (reference sequence). CDR3 in amino acids: CASSTSSSAKNIQYF. The CDR3 DNA sequence: TGTGCCAGCAGTACTTCCTCCTCAGCCAAAAACATTCAGTACTTC.

V gene TRBV21-1 combines with J gene TRBJ2-4; the table names TRBD1, a call not compared with the DNA. TRBV21-1 is deemed a pseudogene. The CDR3 consists of 16 residues. The CDR3 reads CASSNKQGVAKNIQYF. CDR3 coding DNA: TGTGCCAGCAGCAACAAACAGGGAGTAGCCAAAAACATTCAGTACTTC.

The chain employs TRBV9 and TRBJ2-1, with a possible D match to TRBD2 (5 bases). CDR1 is SGDLS, CDR2 YYNGEE, per germline. Trimming took off 2 bases at V and 10 bases at J, with 22 bases between the two ends. This CDR3 comprises 16 residues. CDR3 nucleotide sequence: TGTGCCAGCAGCGTCGCCCCCTGGCATCCTGAGGGCGAGCAGTTCTTC. Its translation: CASSVAPWHPEGEQFF.

The chain links TRBV21-1 to TRBJ2-1; the D call in the table, TRBD2, was not verified against the DNA. TRBV21-1 is described as a pseudogene. This CDR3 has 14 amino acids. CDR3 in amino acids: CASSLTNSGGEQFF. The DNA for the CDR3 is TGTGCCAGCAGCTTAACGAACTCCGGAGGTGAGCAGTTCTTC.

This clone was found a few times. The rearrangement uses TRBV7-9 and TRBJ2-7, with D perhaps matching TRBD1 (5 bases). V was trimmed by 6 bases and J by 0 bases, leaving 15 bases between them. The germline V gene has CDR1 SEHNR and CDR2 FQNEAQ (reference sequence). This CDR3 is 15 amino acids long. DNA of the CDR3: TGTGCCAGCAGACATAGCAGGGAAGCCTCCTACGAGCAGTACTTC. Amino acid sequence: CASRHSREASYEQYF.

The chain uses TRBV11-2 and TRBJ1-2; 10 nucleotides agree with TRBD1. CDR1 is SGHAT, CDR2 FQNNGV, per germline. There are 17 residues in the CDR3. The trim removed 1 base at V and 4 bases at J, leaving 9 bases unmatched. The CDR3 DNA reads TGTGCCAGCAGCTTAGCGGGACAGGGGCGCACCTCCTATGGCTACACCTTC. Residues: CASSLAGQGRTSYGYTF.

The V call is TRBV19, the J call TRBJ2-1; D remains unclear. The germline V gene has CDR1 LNHDA and CDR2 SQIVND (reference sequence). V shed 3 bases and J shed 1 base, with 7 bases lying between them. The CDR3 has 14 residues. The CDR3 DNA follows: TGTGCCAGTAGTATGGGCGGATCCTACAATGAGCAGTTCTTC. This encodes CASSMGGSYNEQFF.

The rearrangement joins TRBV27 to TRBJ2-7; D may correspond to TRBD1 or TRBD2 (5 bases each). V lost 7 bases to trimming and J lost 7 bases, with 20 bases between them. Germline V gene sequence: CDR1 MNHEY, CDR2 SMNVEV (reference sequence). The CDR3 sequence is 14 residues long. The chain's CDR3 is CASTPMPRGGEQYF. CDR3 DNA sequence: TGTGCCAGCACTCCAATGCCCCGGGGCGGGGAGCAGTACTTC.

The J gene is TRBJ2-7, the V gene TRBV11-2, with TRBD1 matching 7 bases. Unmatched junction bases numbered 2, after V lost 0 bases and J lost 0 bases. CDR1 and CDR2 from the germline V gene are SGHAT and FQNNGV. The CDR3 covers 15 residues. The CDR3 DNA reads TGTGCCAGCAGCTTAGAACAGGGGAGCTCCTACGAGCAGTACTTC. Its protein is CASSLEQGSSYEQYF. Full variable domain (missing parts from reference TRBV11-2 and TRBJ2-7): EAGVAQSPRYKIIEKRQSVAFWCNPISGHATLYWYQQILGQGPKLLIQFQNNGVVDDSQLPKDRFSAERLKGVDSTLKIQPAKLEDSAVYLCASSLEQGSSYEQYFGPGTRLTVT.

V is TRBV6-4 and J is TRBJ1-1; D possibly corresponds to TRBD1 (5 bases). V gave up 3 bases and J gave up 7 bases, with 12 bases separating them. The germline CDR1 and CDR2 sequences are MRHNA and SNTAGT. This CDR3 is built from 13 residues. The CDR3 DNA reads as TGTGCCAGCAGTGAACGGAGGGGCAGTGAAGCTTTCTTT. The encoded protein is CASSERRGSEAFF.

This chain joins TRBV27 and TRBJ2-1; 14 bases agree with TRBD2. In germline, CDR1 is MNHEY, CDR2 SMNVEV (reference sequence). The V segment lost 5 bases and the J segment 8 bases; nucleotides outside the gene matches: 5. The CDR3 is 15 residues long. In nucleotides, the CDR3 is TGTGCCAGCAGTCAATCGGGACTAGCGGGGGATGAGCAGTTCTTC. This gives the protein CASSQSGLAGDEQFF.

The V call is TRBV28, the J call TRBJ1-2, with 7 bases aligning to TRBD1. Germline loops: CDR1 MDHEN, CDR2 SYDVKM. V gave up 3 bases and J gave up 7 bases; unmatched junction bases: 8. There are 14 residues in the CDR3. The CDR3 DNA follows: TGTGCCAGCAGTTTGAGGGGGCGCAGAGGTGGCTACACCTTC. It specifies CASSLRGRRGGYTF.

The chain carries TRBV5-5 and TRBJ1-5; 8 nucleotides align to TRBD1. Germline V gives CDR1 SGHKS, CDR2 YYEKEE (reference sequence). The V segment lost 0 bases and the J segment 4 bases; nucleotides outside the gene matches: 6. CDR3 size: 16 residues. The CDR3 DNA is TGTGCCAGCAGCTTGGTGGCAGGGGGCCGAAATCAGCCCCAGCATTTT. It translates to CASSLVAGGRNQPQHF. Combining the CDR3 with reference TRBV5-5 and TRBJ1-5 gives the whole variable domain DAGVTQSPTHLIKTRGQQVTLRCSPISGHKSVSWYQQVLGQGPQFIFQYYEKEERGRGNFPDRFSARQFPNYSSELNVNALLLGDSALYLCASSLVAGGRNQPQHFGDGTRLSIL.

Here the CDR3 DNA reads TGTGCCAGCAACCTGATCCGGGACAGGGGAGGCGAGCAGTACTTC. Translated, it gives CASNLIRDRGGEQYF. The V call is TRBV5-6, the J call TRBJ2-7; 10 bases match TRBD1. The germline V gene has CDR1 SGHDT and CDR2 YYEEEE. Germline trimming cut 6 bases from V and 6 bases from J; bases unmatched to any gene: 12. This CDR3 is 15 amino acids long.

This clone appeared a few times. The rearrangement joins TRBV7-9 to TRBJ1-1; D is unclear. Germline V gene data show CDR1 as SEHNR and CDR2 as FQNEAQ (reference sequence). The CDR3 sequence is 12 residues long. With 0 bases removed from V and 7 bases from J, the gap between germline ends came to 6 bases. CDR3 sequence (DNA): TGTGCCAGCAGCTTAGCGGGCAATGAAGCTTTCTTT. Translated: CASSLAGNEAFF.

This clone was seen once. The CDR3 spells CASSLLSAGGPRDTQYF. The CDR3 nucleotides are TGTGCCAGCAGCTTACTCTCGGCGGGAGGGCCTAGAGATACGCAGTATTTT. This sequence joins TRBV7-9 and TRBJ2-3; 9 nucleotides line up with TRBD2. The CDR3 is 17 residues long. Germline loops: CDR1 SEHNR, CDR2 FQNEAQ (reference sequence). J was trimmed by 5 bases and V by 2 bases; bases with no gene match: 11.

The chain couples TRBV5-6 to TRBJ2-7; 9 positions agree with TRBD1. This CDR3 has 16 amino acids. With 0 bases clipped from V and 4 bases from J, the junction kept 8 bases outside the gene matches. Germline CDR1 is SGHDT and CDR2 is YYEEEE. This chain's CDR3 is CASSLVGRQGVYEQYF. The CDR3 DNA follows: TGTGCCAGCAGCTTGGTTGGGAGACAGGGGGTTTACGAGCAGTACTTC.

The chain links TRBV13 to TRBJ2-7; the match to TRBD1 covers 8 bases. The CDR3 is made up of 14 amino acids. In germline, CDR1 is PRHDT, CDR2 FYEKMQ (reference sequence). The junction had 8 bases not matched to a gene; V was cut back by 5 bases and J by 5 bases. The CDR3 bases are TGTGCCAGCAGCACTTGGACAGGGACCCACGAGCAGTACTTC. This sequence encodes CASSTWTGTHEQYF.